The 29 T cell receptor beta chains listed next were all sequenced from one sample in a study of tumor and adjacent non-tumor tissue in lung cancer. This sample's RNA came from whole unsorted tissue. Three rounds of nested PCR, following a modified ARM-PCR protocol, produced the TCRbeta library. Via MiXCR, TCRdb re-called the multiplex PCR reads, giving one row per CDR3 protein. This repertoire shows approximately 120,000 distinct CDR3 sequences, 60% to 80% found once; its top ten account for about 40%. The sample was lung tumor tissue. Receptors were obtained from a woman between 55 and 75 years old with non-small cell lung cancer.

V is TRBV19 and J is TRBJ1-4, with 9 nucleotides matching TRBD1. With V trimmed by 3 bases and J by 0 bases, 5 bases remained unmatched. The CDR3 has 17 amino acids. From germline, CDR1 is LNHDA and CDR2 SQIVND (reference sequence). As DNA, the CDR3 is TGTGCCAGTAGTATCGGGACAGGGAGGACAACTAATGAAAAACTGTTTTTT. It translates to CASSIGTGRTTNEKLFF. Drawing the rest from reference TRBV19 and TRBJ1-4, the complete variable domain is DGGITQSPKYLFRKEGQNVTLSCEQNLNHDAMYWYRQDPGQGLRLIYYSQIVNDFQKGDIAEGYSVSREKKESFPLTVTSAQKNPTAFYLCASSIGTGRTTNEKLFFGSGTQLSVL.

As for this clonotype: One junction end disagrees with the germline gene, perhaps due to a read error. The chain employs TRBV4-2 and TRBJ2-1; D gene uncertain. Per germline, CDR1 LGHNA and CDR2 YNFKEQ. This CDR3 region has 15 residues. The CDR3 sequence: CASSLGLSSYNEQLF. The CDR3 DNA follows: TGTGCCAGCAGCCTCGGGCTTAGCTCCTACAATGAGCAATTGTTC.

In the case of this clonotype: Compared with germline, one end of the junction differs, possibly owing to a read error. The chain couples TRBV5-6 to TRBJ2-3; D remains unclear. The germline V gene has CDR1 SGHDT and CDR2 YYEEEE. The CDR3 totals 15 residues. This CDR3 is CASSLRSHSKDTQYF. CDR3 nucleotides: TGTGCCAGCAGCTTGAGGTCCCATAGCAAAGATACGCAGTATTTT.

On this clonotype: The germline gene is not matched at one end of the junction; a read error may be the cause. The chain joins TRBV11-3 to TRBJ2-7; tentative D call: TRBD2 (5 bases). Looked up from germline, CDR1 is SGHNT and CDR2 is YENEEA. The CDR3 loop spans 14 amino acids. CDR3: CAGSLDTGTDVQYF. The DNA for the CDR3 is TGTGCCGGCAGCTTAGATACGGGAACCGACGTCCAGTACTTC.

J is TRBJ2-1 and V is TRBV20-1; possible D gene TRBD2, 6 bases. Trimming shortened V by 0 bases and J by 15 bases, and 21 bases separated the two germline ends. CDR1 and CDR2 from the germline V gene are DFQATT and SNEGSKA (reference sequence). This CDR3 has 14 residues. In DNA, the CDR3 is TGCAGTGCTAGAGATGGGTCGAGGGCGGTCGGGGGGTTCTTC. Translating it yields CSARDGSRAVGGFF.

The chain is built from TRBV6-2 or TRBV6-3 and TRBJ2-7; 9 bases agree with TRBD1. Losses at the gene ends were 2 bases for V and 3 bases for J; bases not matched to a gene: 5. Germline V gene sequence: CDR1 MNHEY, CDR2 SVGEGT. The CDR3 is 15 residues long. Here the CDR3 reads CASSYPGQGLYEQYF. CDR3 coding DNA: TGTGCCAGCAGTTACCCGGGACAGGGACTCTACGAGCAGTACTTC.

This rearrangement joins TRBV5-1 to TRBJ2-3, with a possible D match to TRBD1 (5 bases). The germline V and J ends were trimmed by 2 bases and 6 bases, with 16 bases remaining between them. Germline V gene data show CDR1 as SGHRS and CDR2 as YFSETQ. This CDR3 has 15 amino acids. The CDR3: CASSFVDSRFDTQYF. The CDR3, as DNA: TGCGCCAGCAGCTTCGTCGACAGCCGTTTCGATACGCAGTATTTT.

About this clonotype itself: One end of the junction varies from germline; a read error may be responsible. The chain couples TRBV11-2 to TRBJ1-2, with D possibly TRBD1 on 6 matching bases. The CDR3 sequence is 13 residues long. CDR1 and CDR2 (germline): SGHAT, FQNNGV. The CDR3 bases are TGTGCCAGCACTCTAACCGGGGGCTATAGCTACATCTTC. Its translation is CASTLTGGYSYIF.

Comment on this clonotype: At one end the junction does not follow the germline gene, possibly because of a read error. This chain connects TRBV5-6 to TRBJ1-4; the match to TRBD1 covers 10 bases. The CDR3 is made up of 15 amino acids. CDR1 is SGHDT, CDR2 YYEEEE, per germline. The CDR3 bases are TGTGCTAGCAGCTATACCGGGACAGGGGCTGAAAAACAGTTTTTT. Translation gives CASSYTGTGAEKQFF.

Points on this clonotype: The junction departs from germline at one end; a sequencing error may be responsible. This chain connects TRBV6-1 to TRBJ2-7; 10 bases fit TRBD1. CDR1 is MNHNS, CDR2 SASEGT, per germline. The CDR3 runs to 14 residues. CDR3 DNA sequence: TGTGTCAGCAGAGTGACAGGGGGCTCTTACGAGCAGTACTTC. It codes for CVSRVTGGSYEQYF.

The chain couples TRBV29-1 to TRBJ1-2; TRBD1 might be the D (5 bases). Trimming removed 8 bases at V and 6 bases at J, with 22 bases between. The CDR3 sequence is 14 residues long. Germline V gene data show CDR1 as SQVTM and CDR2 as ANQGSEA. CDR3 bases: TGCAGCATGAATCTGACAGCGGGAAAGAATGGCTACACCTTC. Encoded protein: CSMNLTAGKNGYTF.

As for this clonotype: At one boundary the junction diverges from the germline segment, which might be a read error. The chain couples TRBV6-1 to TRBJ1-1, with a weak D call TRBD1 (6 bases). Per germline, CDR1 MNHNS and CDR2 SASEGT. The CDR3 covers 16 residues. The CDR3 region has the DNA TGTGTCAGCGGTGAAGGAGGGGGGGACCGGAACACTGAAGCTTTCTTT. Encoded protein: CVSGEGGGDRNTEAFF.

About this clonotype itself: This clone may be a read error of a much larger clone one base away. CDR3 DNA: TGCGCCAGCAGCCAAGGCGGACGAGCGGGAGGGAACAATGAGGAGTTCTTC. This encodes CASSQGGRAGGNNEEFF. The rearrangement uses TRBV4-3 and TRBJ2-1; the match to TRBD2 covers 10 bases. This CDR3 has 17 amino acids. CDR1 LGHNA and CDR2 YSLEER come from the germline V gene.

This clonotype has a single count. A much larger clone lies a single base off, so this may be a read error. The chain is built from TRBV20-1 and TRBJ1-2; D remains ambiguous. Germline-derived CDR1 and CDR2 are DFQATT and SNEGSKA (reference sequence). V lost 7 bases and J lost 4, with 13 bases in between. The CDR3 extends over 12 amino acids. The CDR3 here is CSDTGALYGYTF. The CDR3 DNA follows: TGCAGTGACACGGGCGCGCTCTATGGCTACACCTTC.

About this clonotype itself: The junction shows a germline mismatch at one end, possibly a read error. V gene TRBV11-2 combines with J gene TRBJ2-1; either TRBD1 or TRBD2 may supply D (5 bases each). The CDR3 is 17 amino acids. Germline values: CDR1 SGHAT, CDR2 FQNNGV. The CDR3 here is CVSSLGRQTSSYNEQFF. The CDR3 bases are TGTGTCAGCAGCCTGGGGAGACAGACCAGCTCCTACAATGAGCAGTTCTTC. Complete variable domain (other parts from reference TRBV11-2 and TRBJ2-1): EAGVAQSPRYKIIEKRQSVAFWCNPISGHATLYWYQQILGQGPKLLIQFQNNGVVDDSQLPKDRFSAERLKGVDSTLKIQPAKLEDSAVYLCVSSLGRQTSSYNEQFFGPGTRLTVL.

This clonotype occurred a few times. This sequence joins TRBV20-1 and TRBJ1-5, with a possible D match to TRBD1 (5 bases). Germline V gene lookup returns CDR1 DFQATT and CDR2 SNEGSKA (reference sequence). Trimming cost V 5 bases and J 1 base, with 18 bases left between them. This CDR3 is 16 amino acids long. For the CDR3, the DNA is TGCAGTGCTGATGGAACAGGCCGGCCGAGCAATCAGCCCCAGCATTTT. This codes for CSADGTGRPSNQPQHF.

Concerning this clonotype: Mismatch with germline at one junction end may stem from a read error. This chain uses TRBV11-2 with TRBJ2-1, with D uncertain. Germline CDR1 reads SGHAT; CDR2 reads FQNNGV. This CDR3 spans 14 amino acids. The CDR3 DNA reads as TGTGCCAGCAGCTTTTCCGACATGGGAAATGAGCAGTGCTTC. Translation gives CASSFSDMGNEQCF.

Only a few counts were recorded for this clonotype. The junction differs from germline at one of its ends, possibly a read error. The chain employs TRBV20-1 and TRBJ2-7; the D gene could be TRBD1 or TRBD2 (5 bases each). The CDR3 runs to 14 residues. CDR1 and CDR2 (germline): DFQATT, SNEGSKA (reference sequence). In nucleotides, the CDR3 is TGCAGTGCTATACTAGTGTGGGGCCTGGGTGAGCAATACTTC. Translating it yields CSAILVWGLGEQYF.

Comments on this clonotype: Since no conserved phenylalanine or tryptophan closes the CDR3, a read error is the likely cause. This chain links TRBV11-2 with TRBJ2-1, with D unresolved. This CDR3 has 14 amino acids. The germline V gene has CDR1 SGHAT and CDR2 FQNNGV. CDR3 region: CAISLEVAYNEQFY. The CDR3 DNA reads as TGTGCCATCAGCTTAGAAGTCGCCTACAATGAGCAGTTCTAC.

The rearrangement links TRBV10-1 to TRBJ2-7; TRBD1 might be the D (6 bases). Germline V lookup: CDR1 WNHNN, CDR2 SYGVQD (reference sequence). V was clipped by 7 bases and J by 12 bases, with 28 bases between them. The CDR3 length is 15 residues. In DNA, the CDR3 is TGCGCCAGCATCAAGGACAGAGGGAATTCGTACAAGCTGTACTTC. This translates into CASIKDRGNSYKLYF.

The V and J genes are TRBV29-1 and TRBJ2-1, with TRBD1 as a possible D gene (5 bases). The V gene lost 3 bases and the J gene lost 8 bases, with 14 bases spanning the gap. Germline V CDR1 and CDR2: SQVTM, ANQGSEA. The CDR3 is 13 residues long. The CDR3 spells CSVDGVWGYEQFF. The CDR3 DNA sequence: TGCAGCGTTGATGGGGTGTGGGGCTATGAGCAGTTCTTC.

A note on this clonotype: A much bigger clone sits one base away, suggesting this may be a read error. In DNA form, the CDR3 reads TGCAGAGCTAGAGATACTCAGAATAGAGAAGCGAAGGGCTACACCTTC. This sequence encodes CRARDTQNREAKGYTF. The chain joins TRBV20-1 to TRBJ1-2; D remains ambiguous. Germline-derived CDR1 and CDR2 are DFQATT and SNEGSKA (reference sequence). The CDR3 contains 16 residues.

This clonotype appeared a few times. With a much larger clone just one base away, this may be a read error. The J gene is TRBJ2-3, the V gene TRBV6-6, with D possibly being TRBD2 (6 bases). CDR3 size: 15 residues. Trimming took off 7 bases at V and 5 bases at J, with 19 bases between the two ends. Germline values: CDR1 MNHNY, CDR2 SVGAGI (reference sequence). The CDR3 DNA sequence: TGTGCCAGCAATCCCCTCGGGGGTGATAGAGATACGCAGTATTTT. It codes for CASNPLGGDRDTQYF.

With regard to this clonotype: At one end, the junction sequence differs from germline, possibly due to a read error. CDR3 sequence (DNA): TGCACCAGTTCTCTTGACGGAAACTACGAGCAGTACTTC. Protein product: CTSSLDGNYEQYF. The rearrangement joins TRBV10-2 to TRBJ2-7; D gene unclear. There are 13 residues in the CDR3. Germline V lookup: CDR1 WSHSY, CDR2 SAAADI.

The sample holds a few counts of this clonotype. This sequence may be a read error, since a much larger clone differs from it by one base. The gene calls are TRBV6-2 or TRBV6-3 and TRBJ2-2; D unresolved. Germline V CDR1 and CDR2: MNHEY, SVGEGT. V lost 5 bases and J lost 9, with 10 bases in between. The CDR3 sequence is 12 residues long. For the CDR3, the DNA is TGTGCCAGCAGTCCCTGGGCCTGGGAGCTGTTTTTT. Translation gives CASSPWAWELFF.

This chain's CDR3 is CAWNGGPLTNQPQHF. The CDR3 DNA follows: TGTGCCTGGAATGGAGGTCCTTTGACCAATCAGCCCCAGCATTTT. This chain joins TRBV30 and TRBJ1-5; D remains unclear. The germline V and J ends were trimmed by 4 bases and 3 bases, with 16 bases remaining between them. The germline CDR1 and CDR2 sequences are GTSNPN and SVGIG (reference sequence). The CDR3 loop spans 15 amino acids.

This clonotype turned up a few times. Given a much more abundant clone one base away, this may be a read error. Here the CDR3 DNA reads TGTGCCAGCAGCCCCAACCCCTGCGAGCAGTACTTC. This sequence encodes CASSPNPCEQYF. The V gene is TRBV6-1, the J gene TRBJ2-7; D not certain. Germline CDR1 MNHNS, CDR2 SASEGT. This CDR3 is 12 amino acids long. V was shortened by 6 bases and J by 6 bases, with 12 bases between the two germline ends.

A note on this clonotype: The conserved closing phenylalanine or tryptophan is absent in this CDR3, likely reflecting a read error. The chain carries TRBV6-2 or TRBV6-3 and TRBJ2-5; tentative D call: TRBD1 (5 bases). The germline CDR1 and CDR2 sequences are MNHEY and SVGEGT. V gave up 0 bases and J gave up 3 bases, with 8 bases separating them. There are 14 residues in the CDR3. This CDR3 is CASSYSVTEETQYI. CDR3 DNA sequence: TGTGCCAGCAGTTACTCAGTGACAGAAGAGACCCAGTACATC.

This chain joins TRBV11-2 and TRBJ2-7; 8 bases agree with TRBD2. With V trimmed by 10 bases and J by 0 bases, 8 bases remained unmatched. The CDR3 consists of 14 residues. CDR1 is SGHAT, CDR2 FQNNGV, per germline. The CDR3 bases are TGTGCCAACTGCTTACTAGCGGACTCCTACGAGCAGTACTTC. Protein sequence: CANCLLADSYEQYF.